This T cell receptor beta chain originates from a study of T cell responses to AZD1222 COVID-19 vaccine. Germline V CDR1 and CDR2: SGDLS, YYNGEE. V was clipped by 0 bases and J by 0 bases, with 9 bases between them. The CDR3 extends over 15 amino acids. Libraries were prepared by immunoSEQ multiplex PCR; TCRdb keeps only in-frame clonotypes and omits some of them. The table has some 150,000 clones, more than 70% seen once. The input for sequencing was peripheral blood, taken 28 days after the second AZD1222 dose. The sequence was obtained from an adult who received the AZD1222 COVID-19 vaccine. This rearrangement joins TRBV9 to TRBJ1-2; no definite D call. The CDR3 coding sequence is TGTGCCAGCAGCGTAGGGGTCCTAGCTAACTATGGCTACACCTTC. Its translation is CASSVGVLANYGYTF.